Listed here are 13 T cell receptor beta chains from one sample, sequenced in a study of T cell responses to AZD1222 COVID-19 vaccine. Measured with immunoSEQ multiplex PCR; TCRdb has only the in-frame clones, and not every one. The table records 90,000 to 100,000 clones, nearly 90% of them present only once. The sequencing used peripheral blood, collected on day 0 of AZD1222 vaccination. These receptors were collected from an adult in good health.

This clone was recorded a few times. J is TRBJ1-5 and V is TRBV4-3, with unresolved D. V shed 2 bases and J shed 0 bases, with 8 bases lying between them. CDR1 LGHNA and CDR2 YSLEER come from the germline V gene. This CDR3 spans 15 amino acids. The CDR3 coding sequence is TGCGCCAGCAGCCAAAGGCTTTATAGCAATCAGCCCCAGCATTTT. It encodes CASSQRLYSNQPQHF.

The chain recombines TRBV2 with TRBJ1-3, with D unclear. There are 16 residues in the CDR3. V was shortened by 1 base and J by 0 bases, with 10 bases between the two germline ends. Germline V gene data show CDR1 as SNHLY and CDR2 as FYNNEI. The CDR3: CASSEETGSSGNTIYF. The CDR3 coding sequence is TGTGCCAGCAGTGAAGAGACGGGAAGCTCTGGAAACACCATATATTTT.

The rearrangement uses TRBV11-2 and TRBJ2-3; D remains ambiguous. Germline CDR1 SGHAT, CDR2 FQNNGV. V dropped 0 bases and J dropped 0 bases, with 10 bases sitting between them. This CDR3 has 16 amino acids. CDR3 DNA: TGTGCCAGCAGCTTAGACAGAAGTCTCAGCACAGATACGCAGTATTTT. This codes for CASSLDRSLSTDTQYF.

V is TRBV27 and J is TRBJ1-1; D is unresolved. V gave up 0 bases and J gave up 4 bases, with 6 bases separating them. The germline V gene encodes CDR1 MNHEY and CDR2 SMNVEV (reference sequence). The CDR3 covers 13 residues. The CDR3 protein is CASSLSGITEAFF. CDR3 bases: TGTGCCAGCAGTTTATCAGGGATCACTGAAGCTTTCTTT.

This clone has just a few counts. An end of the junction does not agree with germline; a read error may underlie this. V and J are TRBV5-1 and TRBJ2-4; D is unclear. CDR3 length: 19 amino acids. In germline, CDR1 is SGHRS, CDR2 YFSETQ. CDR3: CASRPDTARSLWSKNIQYF. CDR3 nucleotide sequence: TGTGCCAGCAGACCAGACACCGCAAGGAGTCTGTGGTCCAAAAACATTCAGTACTTC.

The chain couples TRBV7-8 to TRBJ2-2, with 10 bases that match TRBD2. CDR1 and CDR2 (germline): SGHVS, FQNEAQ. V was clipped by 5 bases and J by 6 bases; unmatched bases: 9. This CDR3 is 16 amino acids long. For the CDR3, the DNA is TGTGCCAGCAGCCGAGCTAGCGGGAGTCCCGCCGGGGAGCTGTTTTTT. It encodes CASSRASGSPAGELFF.

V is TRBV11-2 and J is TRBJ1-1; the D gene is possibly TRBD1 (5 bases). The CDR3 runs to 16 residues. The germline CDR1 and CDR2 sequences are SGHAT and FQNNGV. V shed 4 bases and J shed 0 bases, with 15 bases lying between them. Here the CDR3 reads CASSSRRGYMNTEAFF. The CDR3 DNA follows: TGTGCCAGCAGCTCCAGGCGGGGCTACATGAACACTGAAGCTTTCTTT.

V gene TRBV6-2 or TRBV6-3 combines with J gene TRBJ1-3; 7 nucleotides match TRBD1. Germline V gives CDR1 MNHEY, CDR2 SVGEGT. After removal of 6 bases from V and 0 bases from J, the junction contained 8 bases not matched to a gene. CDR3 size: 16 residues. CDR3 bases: TGTGCCAGCAGCCCTGGGCAGGGGGGCTCTGGAAACACCATATATTTT. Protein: CASSPGQGGSGNTIYF.

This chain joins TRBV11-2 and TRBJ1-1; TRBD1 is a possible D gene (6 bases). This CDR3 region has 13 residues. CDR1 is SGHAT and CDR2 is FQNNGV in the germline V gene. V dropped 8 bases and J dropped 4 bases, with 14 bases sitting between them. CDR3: CASQGQYGTEAFF. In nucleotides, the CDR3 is TGTGCCAGCCAGGGGCAGTACGGCACTGAAGCTTTCTTT. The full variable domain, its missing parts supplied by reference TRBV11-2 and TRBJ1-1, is EAGVAQSPRYKIIEKRQSVAFWCNPISGHATLYWYQQILGQGPKLLIQFQNNGVVDDSQLPKDRFSAERLKGVDSTLKIQPAKLEDSAVYLCASQGQYGTEAFFGQGTRLTVV.

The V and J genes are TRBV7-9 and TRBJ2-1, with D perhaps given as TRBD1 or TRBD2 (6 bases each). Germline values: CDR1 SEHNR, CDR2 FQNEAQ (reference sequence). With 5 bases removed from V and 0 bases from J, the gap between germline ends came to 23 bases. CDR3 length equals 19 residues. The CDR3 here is CASSPSVSGGLSSYNEQFF. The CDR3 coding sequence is TGTGCCAGCAGCCCTTCAGTATCCGGGGGCCTAAGCTCCTACAATGAGCAGTTCTTC.

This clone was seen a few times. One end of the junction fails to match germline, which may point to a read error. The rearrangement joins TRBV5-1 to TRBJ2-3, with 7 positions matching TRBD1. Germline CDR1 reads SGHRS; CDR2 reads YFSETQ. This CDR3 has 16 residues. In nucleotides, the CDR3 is TGTGCCAGCAGCTTGGCCGGACAGGAAAGCACAGATACGCAGTATTTT. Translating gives CASSLAGQESTDTQYF.

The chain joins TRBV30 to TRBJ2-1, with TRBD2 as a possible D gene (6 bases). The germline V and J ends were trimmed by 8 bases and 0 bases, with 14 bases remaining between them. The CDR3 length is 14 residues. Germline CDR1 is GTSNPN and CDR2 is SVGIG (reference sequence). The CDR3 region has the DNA TGTGCCCTAGGTAGCGGAAGCTCCTACAATGAGCAGTTCTTC. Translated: CALGSGSSYNEQFF.

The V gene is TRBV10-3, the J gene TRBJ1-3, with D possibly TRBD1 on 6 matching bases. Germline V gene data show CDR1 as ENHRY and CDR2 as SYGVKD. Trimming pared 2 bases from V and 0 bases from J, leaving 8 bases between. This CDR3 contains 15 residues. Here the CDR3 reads CAISERGISGNTIYF. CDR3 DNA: TGTGCCATCAGTGAGAGGGGGATCTCTGGAAACACCATATATTTT.